This TCR beta chain was sequenced in a study of T cells after yellow fever vaccination. A note on this clonotype: Its antigen remains unidentified.

This CDR3 spans 15 amino acids. CDR1 is LNHDA and CDR2 is SQIVND in the germline V gene (reference sequence). V lost 5 bases and J 1 base, leaving 12 bases between the germline ends. General observations from the study: A large majority of primary-vaccination clones showed up again after the booster (under 98% CD4, 88% CD8).

For TCR, cDNA came from 5'RACE template switching, which added a universal primer site and UMIs. Via MiXCR, TCRdb re-called the 5' RACE reads, giving one row per CDR3 protein. The sample includes about 250,000 distinct CDR3 sequences, approximately 3.8% of them seen just once. The chain carries TRBV19 and TRBJ1-5; TRBD1 is a possible D gene (5 bases). This clonotype originated in a young man who received the YFV17D yellow fever vaccine. The sequencing here drew on PBMCs, taken 15 days after the yellow fever booster vaccination. DNA of the CDR3: TGTGCCAGTAGTGACAACCAGGGAAGCAATCAGCCCCAGCATTTT. This sequence encodes CASSDNQGSNQPQHF.